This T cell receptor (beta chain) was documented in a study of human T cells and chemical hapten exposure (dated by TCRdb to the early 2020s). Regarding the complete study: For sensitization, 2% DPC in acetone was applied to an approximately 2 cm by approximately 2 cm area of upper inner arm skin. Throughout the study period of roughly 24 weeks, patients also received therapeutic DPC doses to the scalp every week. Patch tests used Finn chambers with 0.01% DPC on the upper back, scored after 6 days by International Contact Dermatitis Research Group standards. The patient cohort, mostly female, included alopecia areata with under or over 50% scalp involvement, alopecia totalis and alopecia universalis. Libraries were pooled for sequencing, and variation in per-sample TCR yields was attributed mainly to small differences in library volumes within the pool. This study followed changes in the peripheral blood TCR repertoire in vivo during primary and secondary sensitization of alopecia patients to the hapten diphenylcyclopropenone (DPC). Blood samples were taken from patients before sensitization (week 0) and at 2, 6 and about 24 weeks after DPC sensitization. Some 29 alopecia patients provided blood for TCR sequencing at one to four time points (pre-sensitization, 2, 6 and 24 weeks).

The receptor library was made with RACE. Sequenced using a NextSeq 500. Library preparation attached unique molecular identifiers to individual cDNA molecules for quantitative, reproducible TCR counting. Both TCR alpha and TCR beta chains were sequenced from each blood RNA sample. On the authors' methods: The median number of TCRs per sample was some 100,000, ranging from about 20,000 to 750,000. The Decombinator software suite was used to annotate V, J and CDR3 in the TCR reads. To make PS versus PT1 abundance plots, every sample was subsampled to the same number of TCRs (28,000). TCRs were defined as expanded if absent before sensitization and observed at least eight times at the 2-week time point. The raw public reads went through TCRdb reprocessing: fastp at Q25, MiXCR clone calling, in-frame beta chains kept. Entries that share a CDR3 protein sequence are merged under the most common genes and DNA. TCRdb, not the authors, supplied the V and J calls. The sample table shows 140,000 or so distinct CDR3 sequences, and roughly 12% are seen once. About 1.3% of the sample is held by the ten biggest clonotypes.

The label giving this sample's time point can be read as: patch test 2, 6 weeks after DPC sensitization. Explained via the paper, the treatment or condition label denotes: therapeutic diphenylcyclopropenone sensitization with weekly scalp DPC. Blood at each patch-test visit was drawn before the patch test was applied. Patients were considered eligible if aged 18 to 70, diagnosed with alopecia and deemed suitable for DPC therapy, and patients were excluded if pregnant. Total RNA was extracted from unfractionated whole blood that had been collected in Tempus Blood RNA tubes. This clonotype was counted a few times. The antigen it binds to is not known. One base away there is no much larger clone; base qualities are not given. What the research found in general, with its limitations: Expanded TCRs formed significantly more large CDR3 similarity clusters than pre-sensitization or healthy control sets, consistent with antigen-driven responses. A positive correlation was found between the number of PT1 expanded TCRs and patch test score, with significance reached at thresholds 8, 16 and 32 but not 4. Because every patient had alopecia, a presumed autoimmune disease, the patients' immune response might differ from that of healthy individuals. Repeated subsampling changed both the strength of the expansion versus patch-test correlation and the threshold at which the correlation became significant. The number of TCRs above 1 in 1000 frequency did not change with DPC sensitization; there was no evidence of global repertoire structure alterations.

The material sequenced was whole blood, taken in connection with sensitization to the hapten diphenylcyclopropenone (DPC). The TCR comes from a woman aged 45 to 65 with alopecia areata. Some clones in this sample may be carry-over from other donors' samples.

This receptor has the CDR3 CASSLGTKWGSEAFF. The nucleotide sequence is given as TGTGCCAGCAGTTTAGGGACAAAATGGGGCAGTGAAGCTTTCTTT. The rearranged segments are TRBV12-3 or TRBV12-4 and TRBJ1-1, with TRBD1 tentatively as D gene (5 bases match). The CDR3 runs 15 amino acids, cysteine and phenylalanine included. Only the CDR3 region is kept as DNA, spanning 45 bases read in frame from base 1. The junction shows trimming of 1 base on V and 7 bases on J, plus 16 bases between the germline ends.